This T cell receptor beta chain is drawn from a study of T cell changes during pregnancy in multiple sclerosis. The CDR3 consists of 15 residues. With 5 bases removed from V and 6 bases from J, the gap between germline ends came to 14 bases. Germline V CDR1 and CDR2: MNHEY, SMNVEV (reference sequence). The protocol was immunoSEQ multiplex PCR, while the TCRdb copy is restricted to in-frame clones and leaves out a portion. This table holds approximately 35,000 clones, approximately 92% found once. Sequenced sample: PBMCs (not recorded whether the cells were cultured). The sequence derives from a female donor with multiple sclerosis, enrolled in a pregnancy study. The chain combines TRBV27 with TRBJ1-6; D is perhaps TRBD1 (5 bases). The CDR3 region has the DNA TGTGCCAGCAGTGTCCCGGGACTCTCTAATTCACCCCTCCACTTT. This sequence encodes CASSVPGLSNSPLHF.